The rows below give T cell receptor beta chains drawn from one sample of a study of CD8+CD57+ T cells in acquired aplastic anemia. Each CDR3 protein gets one entry after TCRdb re-called the reads with MiXCR. In the table there are about 160,000 distinct CDR3 sequences, approximately 44% of which are singletons. The specimen was sorted CD4+, CD8+, or CD8+CD57+ T cells (not recorded which) from PBMCs. The receptor source for this set is a human donor in good health. CDR3s include the opening cysteine and the closing phenylalanine or tryptophan. Each record gives: V gene, D gene, CDR3 length, CDR3 protein. D genes are given only for firm matches.

v_gene: TRBV7-3
d_gene: -
len: 14
CDR3aa: CASRGRDFDNEQFF

v_gene: TRBV11-2
d_gene: -
len: 19
CDR3aa: CASSLELTGETNSNQPQHF

v_gene: TRBV20-1
d_gene: -
len: 15
CDR3aa: CSAREAPEYQETQYF

v_gene: TRBV6-5
d_gene: TRBD2
len: 18
CDR3aa: CASSYSSLAGGSTDTQYF

v_gene: TRBV6-2/TRBV6-3
d_gene: TRBD1
len: 17
CDR3aa: CASSYSGTGKSSYEQYF

v_gene: TRBV7-8
d_gene: -
len: 13
CDR3aa: CASTDSSTDTQYF

v_gene: TRBV20-1
d_gene: -
len: 13
CDR3aa: CSTRGTPNTEAFF

v_gene: TRBV5-1
d_gene: -
len: 14
CDR3aa: CASSLDGRPSEQYF

v_gene: TRBV29-1
d_gene: -
len: 15
CDR3aa: CSVALRGRRAYEQYF

v_gene: TRBV30
d_gene: -
len: 13
CDR3aa: CAWSVLGAYEQYF

v_gene: TRBV2
d_gene: TRBD2
len: 11
CDR3aa: CASSAGGTQYF

v_gene: TRBV20-1
d_gene: TRBD1
len: 13
CDR3aa: CSAKQGAREKLFF

v_gene: TRBV20-1
d_gene: -
len: 15
CDR3aa: CSLEEPALLSYEQYF

v_gene: TRBV2
d_gene: -
len: 14
CDR3aa: CASSEEDREETQYF

v_gene: TRBV28
d_gene: -
len: 11
CDR3aa: CASTAAYEQYF

v_gene: TRBV9
d_gene: -
len: 14
CDR3aa: CASSDQVANSPLHF

v_gene: TRBV18
d_gene: TRBD1
len: 15
CDR3aa: CASSPGQGGNTEAFF

v_gene: TRBV6-1
d_gene: -
len: 15
CDR3aa: CASSEARRVYSEQFF

v_gene: TRBV24-1
d_gene: -
len: 13
CDR3aa: CATSDPPRSTQYF

v_gene: TRBV10-3
d_gene: TRBD1
len: 13
CDR3aa: CATQGQGNTEAFF

v_gene: TRBV18
d_gene: -
len: 15
CDR3aa: CASSPWTRGGNEQFF

v_gene: TRBV7-2
d_gene: TRBD1
len: 14
CDR3aa: CASSSTGAGQPQHF

v_gene: TRBV25-1
d_gene: -
len: 14
CDR3aa: CASSDPNRRGELFF

v_gene: TRBV12-3/TRBV12-4
d_gene: -
len: 12
CDR3aa: CASSLSGDTQYF

v_gene: TRBV4-1
d_gene: -
len: 15
CDR3aa: CASSQVFTDNYGYTF

v_gene: TRBV11-1
d_gene: -
len: 14
CDR3aa: CASSRTDTNYGYTF

v_gene: TRBV12-3/TRBV12-4
d_gene: -
len: 15
CDR3aa: CASTESWPDTGELFF

v_gene: TRBV5-1
d_gene: TRBD1
len: 15
CDR3aa: CASTLVGQGAVGYTF

v_gene: TRBV3-1
d_gene: -
len: 12
CDR3aa: CASSQVRTEAFF

v_gene: TRBV24-1
d_gene: -
len: 13
CDR3aa: CATSDLRVPEQFF

v_gene: TRBV9
d_gene: -
len: 15
CDR3aa: CASSLRATRDSPLHF

v_gene: TRBV24-1
d_gene: -
len: 16
CDR3aa: CATSDFARLNTGELFF

v_gene: TRBV7-6
d_gene: -
len: 14
CDR3aa: CASSLATYADTQYF

v_gene: TRBV10-3
d_gene: -
len: 14
CDR3aa: CAIQGCANTGELFF

v_gene: TRBV5-1
d_gene: -
len: 15
CDR3aa: CASSLAEGNTGELFF